This T cell receptor (beta chain) was sequenced for a study of T cell changes during pregnancy in multiple sclerosis. Measured with immunoSEQ multiplex PCR; TCRdb has only the in-frame clones, and not every one. This repertoire shows fewer than 90,000 clones, approximately 95% found once; its top ten account for approximately 1.7%. The CDR3 runs 13 residues. CDR1 is SGDLS, CDR2 YYNGEE, per germline. V was pared by 0 bases and J by 8 bases, with 1 base of the junction left unmatched. The rearrangement joins TRBV9 to TRBJ1-2; TRBD1 matches 10 bases. This specimen was peripheral blood, taken after pregnancy. The sequence was obtained from a female donor in good health, enrolled as a control in a pregnancy study. CDR3: CASSVGTGGGYTF. Written as DNA, the CDR3 is TGTGCCAGCAGCGTAGGGACAGGGGGAGGCTACACCTTC. The full variable domain, in which reference TRBV9 and TRBJ1-2 provide the parts outside the CDR3, is DSGVTQTPKHLITATGQRVTLRCSPRSGDLSVYWYQQSLDQGLQFLIQYYNGEERAKGNILERFSAQQFPDLHSELNLSSLELGDSALYFCASSVGTGGGYTFGSGTRLTVV.